Below, 27 T cell receptor beta chains from the same sample are listed, as sequenced in a study of blood T cell repertoires in COVID-19 (dated by TCRdb to about 2020). The receptor library was made with the immunoSEQ multiplex PCR assay. TCRdb carries this immuneACCESS record with in-frame sequences only. Its versions omit some clonotypes, under half of them owing to an unresolved V gene in the studies checked, with the rest unexplained. The sample records roughly 120,000 clones, roughly 80% of which are singletons. The top ten hold 7.9% of the sample. The sequenced sample consisted of peripheral blood. The receptors were gathered from a human donor in a cohort sampled during active COVID-19.

This clone was detected only a few times. V and J are TRBV7-8 and TRBJ1-5; D gene uncertain. The CDR3 has 13 amino acids. V lost 5 bases and J 8 bases, leaving 13 bases between the germline ends. Germline values: CDR1 SGHVS, CDR2 FQNEAQ. The CDR3: CASSPIEGKPQHF. In nucleotides, the CDR3 is TGTGCCAGCAGCCCGATAGAGGGTAAGCCCCAGCATTTT.

V usage is TRBV6-5 and J usage is TRBJ2-5; tentatively, D is TRBD1 (6 bases). Trimming left V 0 bases short and J 2 bases short, with 10 bases between. Germline loops: CDR1 MNHEY, CDR2 SVGAGI. The CDR3 sequence is 15 residues long. CDR3 amino acids: CASSYSTGQQETQYF. The CDR3 DNA sequence: TGTGCCAGCAGTTACTCGACGGGACAACAAGAGACCCAGTACTTC.

CDR3 bases: TGTGCCAGCTATCGACAGTACTATGGCTACACCTTC. As protein: CASYRQYYGYTF. The chain joins TRBV2 to TRBJ1-2, with D maybe TRBD1 (5 bases). The V gene's germline CDR1 is SNHLY and CDR2 FYNNEI. The CDR3 spans 12 residues. Trimming cost V 8 bases and J 3 bases, with 10 bases left between them.

The chain links TRBV30 to TRBJ1-6; 7 nucleotides match TRBD1. The CDR3 loop spans 17 amino acids. Trimming cost V 4 bases and J 7 bases; bases outside gene matches: 16. Germline V lookup: CDR1 GTSNPN, CDR2 SVGIG (reference sequence). CDR3 amino acids: CAWNSGTAKSRNSPLHF. The CDR3 DNA sequence: TGTGCCTGGAATTCCGGGACAGCTAAATCAAGGAATTCACCCCTCCACTTT. The variable domain in full, completed from reference TRBV30 and TRBJ1-6, reads SQTIHQWPATLVQPVGSPLSLECTVEGTSNPNLYWYRQAAGRGLQLLFYSVGIGQISSEVPQNLSASRPQDRQFILSSKKLLLSDSGFYLCAWNSGTAKSRNSPLHFGNGTRLTVT.

The chain carries TRBV13 and TRBJ1-2; perhaps TRBD1 as D (5 bases). Trimming left V 5 bases short and J 0 bases short, with 13 bases between. CDR3 length equals 15 residues. In germline, CDR1 is PRHDT, CDR2 FYEKMQ (reference sequence). The CDR3: CASSNSGDSNYGYTF. Written as DNA, the CDR3 is TGTGCCAGCAGCAACTCGGGGGACTCTAACTATGGCTACACCTTC.

This clone was recorded at least ten times. The sample carries other DNA sequences with the same CDR3. CDR3 nucleotides: TGTGCCAGCAGTTTTTTGGGTCGCGGGGGGGGAGGGCAGTACTTC. It codes for CASSFLGRGGGGQYF. V and J are TRBV27 and TRBJ2-7; 9 bases match TRBD2. V gave up 3 bases and J gave up 9 bases; unmatched junction bases: 12. The CDR3 covers 15 residues. Germline V CDR1 and CDR2: MNHEY, SMNVEV (reference sequence).

This clone occurred once. Other DNA sequences in the sample encode the same CDR3. V gene TRBV6-5 combines with J gene TRBJ2-7, with D tentatively TRBD2 (7 bases). The CDR3 covers 14 residues. Between the trimmed V and J ends, which lost 2 bases and 0 bases, there was a span of 8 bases. Per germline, CDR1 MNHEY and CDR2 SVGAGI. CDR3 protein: CASSYRGASYEQYF. In DNA form, the CDR3 reads TGTGCCAGCAGTTACCGGGGGGCCTCCTACGAGCAGTACTTC.

The chain has TRBV6-2 or TRBV6-3 and TRBJ1-2, with no clear D. CDR3 length: 16 residues. Germline CDR1 and CDR2: MNHEY and SVGEGT. Trimming removed 4 bases at V and 0 bases at J, with 15 bases between. CDR3 DNA sequence: TGTGCCAGCAGTTCTCGAGGACTGGCCTCTAACTATGGCTACACCTTC. It translates to CASSSRGLASNYGYTF.

As DNA, the CDR3 is TGCGCCAGCAGCCCAGGTGTGGTAGGCCTGGGGAACACTGAAGCTTTCTTT. This translates into CASSPGVVGLGNTEAFF. V and J are TRBV4-1 and TRBJ1-1, with D hard to call. The CDR3 covers 17 residues. Between the trimmed V and J ends, which lost 4 bases and 1 base, there was a span of 19 bases. From germline, CDR1 is MGHRA and CDR2 YSYEKL.

This clone occurred once. The CDR3 here is CASSKGGAGNTIYF. The CDR3 DNA reads as TGTGCCAGCAGCAAAGGGGGGGCAGGAAACACCATATATTTT. J is TRBJ1-3 and V is TRBV9; a weak D match, TRBD1 (6 bases). The CDR3 length is 14 residues. Germline V gene data show CDR1 as SGDLS and CDR2 as YYNGEE. Trimming removed 4 bases from V and 4 bases from J, with 12 bases in between.

There are a few counts of this clone. The chain joins TRBV29-1 to TRBJ2-7; 9 bases fit TRBD1. V was pared by 6 bases and J by 6 bases, with 9 bases of the junction left unmatched. The CDR3 totals 13 residues. CDR1 is SQVTM, CDR2 ANQGSEA, per germline. The CDR3 region has the DNA TGCAGCGTACAGGGGGCGATATTTGTCGAGCAGTACTTC. This gives the protein CSVQGAIFVEQYF.

This clone was observed once. V gene TRBV14 combines with J gene TRBJ2-1; D unresolved. V dropped 0 bases and J dropped 4 bases, with 13 bases sitting between them. Germline CDR1 is SGHDN and CDR2 is FVKESK. The CDR3 totals 16 residues. The CDR3: CASSQDVQLGYNEQFF. CDR3 DNA: TGTGCCAGCAGCCAAGATGTCCAGCTAGGATACAATGAGCAGTTCTTC.

This sequence joins TRBV7-2 and TRBJ2-5; D may be TRBD2 (6 bases). Germline values: CDR1 SGHTA, CDR2 FQGNSA. The CDR3 has 14 residues. V was trimmed by 2 bases and J by 9 bases, leaving 16 bases between them. The CDR3 protein is CASSLSSGRRAQYF. CDR3 bases: TGTGCCAGCAGCTTAAGTAGCGGCCGGAGGGCCCAGTACTTC.

The chain combines TRBV14 with TRBJ1-2; 7 nucleotides match TRBD1. The CDR3 covers 15 residues. From germline, CDR1 is SGHDN and CDR2 FVKESK. The V gene end was trimmed by 1 base and the J gene end by 3 bases; junction bases not matched to a gene: 5. This CDR3 reads CASSQARGLYYGYTF. The CDR3 DNA sequence: TGTGCCAGCAGCCAAGCTAGGGGGCTTTACTATGGCTACACCTTC.

The chain links TRBV9 to TRBJ2-7; tentatively, D is TRBD2 (7 bases). The CDR3 extends over 15 amino acids. The germline V gene encodes CDR1 SGDLS and CDR2 YYNGEE. V lost 4 bases and J 2 bases, leaving 16 bases between the germline ends. The CDR3 sequence is CASSREGGGPYEQYF. For the CDR3, the DNA is TGTGCCAGCAGCAGAGAAGGGGGAGGGCCCTACGAGCAGTACTTC.

This rearrangement joins TRBV4-2 to TRBJ2-7, with D unclear. CDR1 and CDR2 from the germline V gene are LGHNA and YNFKEQ. The CDR3 sequence is 12 residues long. V lost 0 bases to trimming and J lost 7 bases, with 7 bases between them. The CDR3 nucleotides are TGTGCCAGCAGCCAAGATAGAGCAGAGCAGTACTTC. The encoded protein is CASSQDRAEQYF.

The chain links TRBV5-6 to TRBJ1-1; a weak D match, TRBD1 (5 bases). Germline V CDR1 and CDR2: SGHDT, YYEEEE. The CDR3 is 14 amino acids. Trimming cost V 2 bases and J 4 bases, with 12 bases left between them. The CDR3 protein is CASSFRGTSTEAFF. The CDR3 coding sequence is TGTGCCAGCAGCTTTAGGGGAACGAGCACTGAAGCTTTCTTT.

The chain joins TRBV19 to TRBJ2-6, with TRBD2 as a possible D gene (5 bases). This CDR3 is 17 amino acids long. V dropped 5 bases and J dropped 3 bases, with 17 bases sitting between them. Germline V CDR1 and CDR2: LNHDA, SQIVND (reference sequence). The CDR3 loop is CASSPRTPPSGANVLTF. The CDR3 DNA reads TGTGCCAGTAGTCCCCGGACTCCCCCTAGTGGGGCCAACGTCCTGACTTTC.

V gene TRBV7-8 combines with J gene TRBJ2-1, with D possibly TRBD2 on 6 matching bases. Germline CDR1 reads SGHVS; CDR2 reads FQNEAQ. CDR3 length: 15 amino acids. Trimming cost V 4 bases and J 5 bases, with 15 bases left between them. CDR3 in DNA: TGTGCCAGCAGCTCGGGGGTGCAGGAGGACAATGAGCAGTTCTTC. Translating it yields CASSSGVQEDNEQFF.

The CDR3: CATSRDMGQNYGYTF. Written as DNA, the CDR3 is TGTGCCACCAGCAGAGATATGGGACAGAACTATGGCTACACCTTC. V and J are TRBV15 and TRBJ1-2; 7 positions match TRBD1. CDR1 is LNHNV and CDR2 is YYDKDF in the germline V gene (reference sequence). V gave up 0 bases and J gave up 2 bases; unmatched junction bases: 3. This CDR3 spans 15 amino acids.

The chain joins TRBV12-3 or TRBV12-4 to TRBJ2-7; weak D call: TRBD2 (6 bases). V was cut by 1 base and J by 12 bases, with 10 bases left in between. The CDR3 consists of 11 residues. CDR3 sequence (DNA): TGTGCCAGCAGTTTAGGTCTAGCGTCGTACTTC. Translated, it gives CASSLGLASYF.

The chain carries TRBV6-2 or TRBV6-3 and TRBJ1-5; perhaps TRBD1 as D (5 bases). The CDR3 has 15 amino acids. Per the germline V gene, CDR1 is MNHEY and CDR2 is SVGEGT. Deletions cut 2 bases from V and 4 bases from J, with 12 bases between. Written as DNA, the CDR3 is TGTGCCAGCAGTTACGTGGGGCCCCAAAATCAGCCCCAGCATTTT. This gives the protein CASSYVGPQNQPQHF.

This clone was seen just once. The rearrangement links TRBV6-6 to TRBJ1-2, with D tentatively TRBD1 (6 bases). Trimming left V 6 bases short and J 7 bases short, with 12 bases between. Germline V CDR1 and CDR2: MNHNY, SVGAGI (reference sequence). This CDR3 region has 12 residues. CDR3 amino acids: CASSRTERGYTF. In DNA form, the CDR3 reads TGTGCCAGCAGCAGGACAGAACGTGGCTACACCTTC.

This chain links TRBV5-1 with TRBJ1-3, with a tentative D call TRBD1 (5 bases). CDR1 is SGHRS, CDR2 YFSETQ, per germline. Deletions cut 4 bases from V and 2 bases from J, with 19 bases between. The CDR3 is 17 amino acids. The DNA for the CDR3 is TGCGCCAGCAGCCAACCGACAGTCCTAGACACTGGAAACACCATATATTTT. Its protein is CASSQPTVLDTGNTIYF.

The CDR3 DNA reads TGTGCCAGCAGTTTAATGGGGGACTACTCCTACGAGCAGTACTTC. This codes for CASSLMGDYSYEQYF. V usage is TRBV28 and J usage is TRBJ2-7; 7 bases fit TRBD2. Germline CDR1 MDHEN, CDR2 SYDVKM. V was clipped by 2 bases and J by 0 bases; unmatched bases: 4. The CDR3 runs to 15 residues.

The chain joins TRBV7-2 to TRBJ2-7; D ambiguous. The CDR3 has 13 amino acids. Germline V gene lookup returns CDR1 SGHTA and CDR2 FQGNSA. V lost 4 bases and J lost 7, with 14 bases in between. CDR3 residues: CASSSRLGYEQYF. Here the CDR3 DNA reads TGTGCCAGCAGCTCAAGACTGGGTTATGAGCAGTACTTC.

The chain is built from TRBV6-5 and TRBJ2-5; weak D call: TRBD2 (6 bases). The CDR3 loop spans 16 amino acids. V gave up 3 bases and J gave up 0 bases, with 14 bases separating them. Germline V gene sequence: CDR1 MNHEY, CDR2 SVGAGI. Here the CDR3 DNA reads TGTGCCAGCAGTTATGATAGCGGTACCTACCAAGAGACCCAGTACTTC. Its translation: CASSYDSGTYQETQYF.